This is a list of T cell receptor beta chains from one sample in a study of regulatory T cells in long-lasting Graves disease. TCRdb used MiXCR to reprocess the multiplex PCR reads, holding one entry per CDR3 protein. This repertoire shows about 500,000 distinct CDR3 sequences, around 15% found once; its top ten account for 10% to 15%. These data were also reused for a study on T cells in Graves' hyperthyroidism and ophthalmopathy.

The source was peripheral blood mononuclear cells (PBMCs), collected at new diagnosis, from a patient treated with antithyroid drugs. Source of these receptors: a man between 35 and 55 years old with Graves disease. Each CDR3 is given with its conserved first and last residue. The D gene is left open where the match is weak. Not every row has a clone size; where given, it reads once, few, many or a size class.

12,TRBV28,-,TRBJ2-7,many,CASSLRRNEQYF,TGTGCCAGCAGTTTGAGGCGGAACGAGCAGTACTTC
14,TRBV28,TRBD1,TRBJ1-1,many,CASSPQGSNTEAFF,TGTGCCAGCAGTCCACAGGGGTCCAACACTGAAGCTTTCTTT
15,TRBV7-9,TRBD2,TRBJ2-3,few,CASSLEGLGRDTQYF,TGTGCCAGCAGCTTGGAGGGACTAGGTAGAGATACGCAGTATTTT
14,TRBV19,-,TRBJ2-3,-,CASSISGRPDTQYF,TGTGCCAGTAGTATTTCAGGTCGACCGGATACGCAGTATTTT
16,TRBV4-1,TRBD1,TRBJ1-1,-,CASSRLGQGANTEAFF,TGCGCCAGCAGCCGTCTCGGACAGGGGGCGAACACTGAAGCTTTCTTT
16,TRBV5-1,TRBD1,TRBJ2-3,few,CASSPGTGGWEDTQYF,TGCGCCAGCAGCCCCGGGACAGGGGGCTGGGAAGATACGCAGTATTTT
15,TRBV29-1,-,TRBJ2-1,few,CSVEDTGTRYNEQFF,TGCAGCGTTGAAGATACCGGGACACGGTACAATGAGCAGTTCTTC
15,TRBV5-4,TRBD1,TRBJ2-5,few,CASSLRGGGPETQYF,TGTGCCAGCAGCTTGAGAGGGGGCGGCCCAGAGACCCAGTACTTC
14,TRBV11-2,TRBD2,TRBJ2-4,few,CASSAGGLGDIQYF,TGTGCCAGCAGCGCCGGGGGACTAGGGGACATTCAGTACTTC
15,TRBV12-5,-,TRBJ2-5,few,CASGSDGGRLTTQYF,TGTGCTAGTGGTTCCGACGGGGGGCGGTTGACGACCCAGTACTTC
17,TRBV28,TRBD2,TRBJ2-7,-,CASAYLGEGTSGSKQYF,TGTGCCAGCGCTTATCTGGGCGAAGGGACTAGCGGGAGCAAGCAGTACTTC
17,TRBV11-2,TRBD2,TRBJ2-5,many,CASSQGLAGGPQETQYF,TGTGCCAGCAGCCAAGGACTAGCGGGAGGGCCCCAAGAGACCCAGTACTTC
15,TRBV15,-,TRBJ2-2,-,CATSKDGPSTGELFF,TGTGCCACCAGCAAGGACGGGCCGAGCACCGGGGAGCTGTTTTTT
15,TRBV5-1,TRBD2,TRBJ2-5,few,CASSPESGKQETQYF,TGCGCCAGCAGCCCTGAAAGCGGGAAGCAAGAGACCCAGTACTTC
16,TRBV6-9,TRBD2,TRBJ2-1,many,CASSYNGLAGAGEQFF,TGTGCCAGCAGTTATAACGGGCTAGCGGGAGCGGGTGAGCAGTTCTTC
15,TRBV7-9,TRBD1,TRBJ2-7,many,CASSSTQGDPYEQYF,TGTGCCAGCAGCTCAACCCAGGGGGACCCCTACGAGCAGTACTTC
17,TRBV19,TRBD2,TRBJ2-1,-,CASSMLGGGGRTNEQFF,TGTGCCAGTAGTATGTTGGGGGGAGGCGGGAGAACCAATGAGCAGTTCTTC
13,TRBV5-1,TRBD2,TRBJ2-2,many,CASSFGGTGELFF,TGTGCCAGCAGTTTCGGGGGGACCGGGGAGCTGTTTTTT
15,TRBV11-2,TRBD2,TRBJ2-2,many,CASSLAPGGSGELFF,TGTGCCAGCAGCTTAGCGCCCGGGGGGTCCGGGGAGCTGTTTTTT
11,TRBV29-1,-,TRBJ1-2,-,CSVRVGGGYTF,TGCAGCGTCAGGGTCGGGGGAGGCTACACCTTC
14,TRBV6-2/TRBV6-3,-,TRBJ2-4,many,CASTPSGRGHIQYF,TGTGCCAGCACCCCAAGTGGGCGGGGCCACATTCAGTACTTC
16,TRBV7-2,TRBD2,TRBJ2-5,many,CASSLAWTSGQETQYF,TGTGCCAGCAGCTTAGCCTGGACTAGCGGCCAAGAGACCCAGTACTTC
14,TRBV5-1,-,TRBJ2-1,many,CASSLYGQYNEQFF,TGCGCCAGCAGCCTCTACGGACAGTACAATGAGCAGTTCTTC
13,TRBV6-1,TRBD1,TRBJ2-7,-,CASTDRDSYEQYF,TGTGCCAGTACGGACAGGGACTCCTACGAGCAGTACTTC
16,TRBV24-1,TRBD1,TRBJ2-1,many,CATSDSWTGFYNEQFF,TGTGCCACCAGTGATTCGTGGACAGGATTCTACAATGAGCAGTTCTTC
14,TRBV7-9,TRBD2,TRBJ2-7,-,CASSLAGTTYEQYF,TGTGCCAGCAGCTTAGCCGGGACTACCTACGAGCAGTACTTC
14,TRBV5-1,TRBD1,TRBJ2-7,many,CASSLGQGFHEQYF,TGCGCCAGCAGCCTGGGACAGGGGTTTCACGAGCAGTACTTC
14,TRBV25-1,-,TRBJ2-5,-,CASSEYAGRETQYF,TGTGCCAGCAGTGAATATGCGGGAAGGGAGACCCAGTACTTC
16,TRBV7-2,-,TRBJ2-7,-,CASSLGFSPRPYEQYF,TGTGCCAGCAGCTTAGGTTTCAGTCCCCGGCCCTACGAGCAGTACTTC
13,TRBV11-2,-,TRBJ1-5,-,CASSQQGGGPQHF,TGTGCCAGCAGCCAACAGGGCGGGGGGCCCCAGCATTTT
13,TRBV20-1,TRBD2,TRBJ2-3,few,CSALGLVTDTQYF,TGCAGTGCACTGGGACTAGTCACAGATACGCAGTATTTT
16,TRBV3-1,TRBD2,TRBJ2-3,many,CASSQEPAGGTDTQYF,TGTGCCAGCAGCCAAGAACCAGCGGGAGGGACAGATACGCAGTATTTT
14,TRBV19,TRBD1,TRBJ2-6,few,CASQDRAGANVLTF,TGTGCCAGTCAAGACAGGGCTGGGGCCAACGTCCTGACTTTC
16,TRBV5-5,TRBD1,TRBJ2-1,-,CASSLGLGQGLNEQFF,TGTGCCAGCAGCCTTGGTTTAGGACAGGGTCTCAATGAGCAGTTCTTC
14,TRBV20-1,TRBD1,TRBJ2-7,many,CSARPGQGAHEQYF,TGCAGTGCTAGGCCGGGACAGGGGGCACACGAGCAGTACTTC
14,TRBV6-2/TRBV6-3,-,TRBJ1-2,many,CASSEPRQLRGYTF,TGTGCCAGCAGTGAACCTAGACAACTTCGGGGCTACACCTTC
16,TRBV19,-,TRBJ2-1,few,CASSLFDRISYNEQFF,TGTGCCAGTAGTCTTTTCGACAGGATTTCCTACAATGAGCAGTTCTTC
12,TRBV28,-,TRBJ1-2,-,CASTTHPPGYTF,TGTGCCAGCACCACCCACCCACCTGGCTACACCTTC
15,TRBV5-1,-,TRBJ1-1,many,CASRGAGHLNTEAFF,TGCGCCAGCAGGGGAGCGGGGCATTTGAACACTGAAGCTTTCTTT
15,TRBV2,TRBD2,TRBJ2-7,many,CASSRLAGGDYEQYF,TGTGCCAGCAGTCGACTAGCGGGAGGGGACTACGAGCAGTACTTC
14,TRBV6-4,-,TRBJ2-3,-,CASSDHRGTDTQYF,TGTGCCAGCAGTGACCATCGGGGCACAGATACGCAGTATTTT
12,TRBV20-1,-,TRBJ2-7,many,CSARGRGYEQYF,TGCAGTGCTAGGGGCAGGGGATACGAGCAGTACTTC
19,TRBV7-9,-,TRBJ2-2,-,CASSLVSWGRIRNTGEPFF,TGTGCCAGCAGCTTAGTTAGTTGGGGACGGATACGAAACACCGGGGAGCCGTTTTTT
15,TRBV7-9,-,TRBJ2-1,few,CASSLAAPSYNEQFF,TGTGCCAGCAGCTTAGCAGCCCCCTCCTACAATGAGCAGTTCTTC
16,TRBV28,-,TRBJ2-2,many,CASSPRVRANTGELFF,TGTGCCAGCAGCCCCCGGGTGCGCGCGAACACCGGGGAGCTGTTTTTT